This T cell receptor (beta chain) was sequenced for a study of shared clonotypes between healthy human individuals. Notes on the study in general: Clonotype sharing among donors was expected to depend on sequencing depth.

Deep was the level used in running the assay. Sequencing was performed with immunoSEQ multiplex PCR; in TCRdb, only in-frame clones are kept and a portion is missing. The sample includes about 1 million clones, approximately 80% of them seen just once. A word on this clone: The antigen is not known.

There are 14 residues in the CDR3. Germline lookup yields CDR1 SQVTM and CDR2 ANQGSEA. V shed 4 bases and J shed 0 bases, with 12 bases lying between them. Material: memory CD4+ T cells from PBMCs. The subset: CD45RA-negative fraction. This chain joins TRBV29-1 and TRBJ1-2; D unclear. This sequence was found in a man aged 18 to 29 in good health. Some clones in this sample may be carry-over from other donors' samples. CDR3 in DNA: TGCAGCGTTGGTCCCAGGAGCTCTAACTATGGCTACACCTTC. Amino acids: CSVGPRSSNYGYTF.